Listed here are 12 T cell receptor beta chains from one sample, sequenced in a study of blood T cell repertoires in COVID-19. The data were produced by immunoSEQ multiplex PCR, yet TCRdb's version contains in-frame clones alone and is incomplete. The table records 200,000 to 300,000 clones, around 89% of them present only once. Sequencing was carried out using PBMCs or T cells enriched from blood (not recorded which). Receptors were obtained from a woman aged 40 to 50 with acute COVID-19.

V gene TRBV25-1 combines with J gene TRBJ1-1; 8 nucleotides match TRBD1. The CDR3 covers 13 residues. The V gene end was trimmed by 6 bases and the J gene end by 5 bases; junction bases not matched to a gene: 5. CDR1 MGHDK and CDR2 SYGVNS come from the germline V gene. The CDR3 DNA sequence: TGTGCCAGCAGCAGGGGGCGCGAGACTGAAGCTTTCTTT. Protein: CASSRGRETEAFF.

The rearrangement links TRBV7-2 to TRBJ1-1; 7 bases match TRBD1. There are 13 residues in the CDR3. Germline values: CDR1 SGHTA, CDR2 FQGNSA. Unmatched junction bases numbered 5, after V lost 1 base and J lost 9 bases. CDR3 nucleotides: TGTGCCAGCAGCTTAGGGGACAGAACAAAAGCTTTCTTT. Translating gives CASSLGDRTKAFF.

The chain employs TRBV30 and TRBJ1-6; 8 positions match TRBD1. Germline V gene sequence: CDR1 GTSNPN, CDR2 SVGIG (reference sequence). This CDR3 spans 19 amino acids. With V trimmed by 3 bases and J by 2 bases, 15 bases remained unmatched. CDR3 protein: CAWSRDRSPRRAYNSPLHF. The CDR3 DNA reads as TGTGCCTGGAGCCGGGACAGGTCCCCCCGGCGGGCCTATAATTCACCCCTCCACTTT.

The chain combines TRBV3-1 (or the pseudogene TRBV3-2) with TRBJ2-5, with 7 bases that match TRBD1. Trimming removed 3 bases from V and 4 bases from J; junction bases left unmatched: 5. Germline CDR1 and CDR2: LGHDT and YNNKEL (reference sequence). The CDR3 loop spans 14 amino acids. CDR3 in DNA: TGTGCCAGCAGCCAGACCACAGGGGTAGAGACCCAGTACTTC. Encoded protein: CASSQTTGVETQYF.

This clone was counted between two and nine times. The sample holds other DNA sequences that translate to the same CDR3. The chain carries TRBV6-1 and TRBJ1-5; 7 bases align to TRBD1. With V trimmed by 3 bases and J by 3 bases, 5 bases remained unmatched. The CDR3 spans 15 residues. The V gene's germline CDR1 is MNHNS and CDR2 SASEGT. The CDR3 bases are TGTGCCAGCAGTGACCAAGACAGGGCCAATCAGCCCCAGCATTTT. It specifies CASSDQDRANQPQHF.

CDR3 protein: CASSPSGISTGELFF. The DNA for the CDR3 is TGTGCCAGTAGTCCCAGCGGGATCAGCACCGGGGAGCTGTTTTTT. The chain joins TRBV19 to TRBJ2-2; TRBD2 matches at 7 bases. The germline V gene has CDR1 LNHDA and CDR2 SQIVND (reference sequence). The V gene end was trimmed by 5 bases and the J gene end by 4 bases; junction bases not matched to a gene: 7. There are 15 residues in the CDR3.

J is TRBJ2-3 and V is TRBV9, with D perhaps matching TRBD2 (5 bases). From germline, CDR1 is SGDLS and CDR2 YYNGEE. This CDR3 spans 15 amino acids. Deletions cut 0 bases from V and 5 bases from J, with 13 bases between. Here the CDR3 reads CASSVGATRGDTQYF. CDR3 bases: TGTGCCAGCAGCGTAGGGGCTACCCGGGGAGATACGCAGTATTTT.

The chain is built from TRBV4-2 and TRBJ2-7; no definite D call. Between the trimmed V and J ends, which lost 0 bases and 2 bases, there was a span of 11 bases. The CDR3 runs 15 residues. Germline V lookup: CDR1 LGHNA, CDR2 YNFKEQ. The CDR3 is CASSQDVVSPYEQYF. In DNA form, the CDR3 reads TGTGCCAGCAGCCAAGATGTGGTGAGCCCCTACGAGCAGTACTTC.

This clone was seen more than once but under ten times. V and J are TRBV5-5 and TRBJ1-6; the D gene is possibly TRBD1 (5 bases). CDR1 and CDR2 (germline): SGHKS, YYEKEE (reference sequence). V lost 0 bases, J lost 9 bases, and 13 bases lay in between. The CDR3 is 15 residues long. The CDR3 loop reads CASSLAGENGSPLHF. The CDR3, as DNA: TGTGCCAGCAGCTTGGCGGGGGAAAACGGTTCACCCCTCCACTTT.

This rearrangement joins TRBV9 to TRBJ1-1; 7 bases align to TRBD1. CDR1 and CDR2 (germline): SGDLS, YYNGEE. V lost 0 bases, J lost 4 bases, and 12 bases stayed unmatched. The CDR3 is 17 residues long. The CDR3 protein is CASSVDATGWIATEAFF. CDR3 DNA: TGTGCCAGCAGCGTAGATGCGACAGGGTGGATCGCCACTGAAGCTTTCTTT.

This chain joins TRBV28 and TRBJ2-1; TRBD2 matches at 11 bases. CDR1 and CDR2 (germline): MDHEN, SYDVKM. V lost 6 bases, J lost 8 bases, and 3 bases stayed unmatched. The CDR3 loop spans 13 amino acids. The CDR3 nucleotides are TGTGCCAGCAGCATAGCGGGAGGGTATGAGCAGTTCTTC. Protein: CASSIAGGYEQFF. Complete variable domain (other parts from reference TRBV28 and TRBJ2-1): DVKVTQSSRYLVKRTGEKVFLECVQDMDHENMFWYRQDPGLGLRLIYFSYDVKMKEKGDIPEGYSVSREKKERFSLILESASTNQTSMYLCASSIAGGYEQFFGPGTRLTVL.

CDR3 sequence reads: CASRSSGTYNEQFF. CDR3 bases: TGCGCCAGCAGATCTAGCGGAACATACAATGAGCAGTTCTTC. The chain joins TRBV5-1 to TRBJ2-1, with 7 positions matching TRBD2. J lost 4 bases, V lost 5 bases, and 6 bases had no gene match. Per germline, CDR1 SGHRS and CDR2 YFSETQ. The CDR3 covers 14 residues.